The 10 T cell receptor beta chains presented below share a single source sample, sequenced in a study of early T cells in non-severe SARS-CoV-2 infection. Using its own MiXCR run on the 5' RACE reads, TCRdb lists one record per CDR3 protein. The table shows 98,000 or so distinct CDR3 sequences, with approximately 12% occurring only once. The material was whole blood, obtained at baseline. Source of these receptors: an adult who was a healthcare worker with PCR-confirmed SARS-CoV-2 infection or an uninfected control (not recorded which).

CDR3 loop: CASSYVGVLSTDTQYF. DNA of the CDR3: TGTGCCAGCAGTTACGTGGGGGTCCTGAGTACAGATACGCAGTATTTT. The chain is built from TRBV6-5 and TRBJ2-3, with D possibly called TRBD1 or TRBD2 (5 bases each). The CDR3 has 16 amino acids. Trimming stripped 2 bases from V and 3 bases from J, with 15 bases between. From germline, CDR1 is MNHEY and CDR2 SVGAGI.

The chain is built from TRBV5-1 and TRBJ2-2, with 10 bases identical to TRBD1. V lost 4 bases to trimming and J lost 0 bases; unmatched junction nucleotides: 6. In germline, CDR1 is SGHRS, CDR2 YFSETQ. The CDR3 has 17 amino acids. CDR3 region: CASSKTGGYPNTGELFF. In DNA, the CDR3 is TGCGCCAGCAGCAAGACAGGGGGCTACCCGAACACCGGGGAGCTGTTTTTT. The full variable domain, its missing parts supplied by reference TRBV5-1 and TRBJ2-2, is KAGVTQTPRYLIKTRGQQVTLSCSPISGHRSVSWYQQTPGQGLQFLFEYFSETQRNKGNFPGRFSGRQFSNSRSEMNVSTLELGDSALYLCASSKTGGYPNTGELFFGEGSRLTVL.

This clonotype was recorded at least ten times. The gene calls are TRBV19 and TRBJ1-5, with a tentative D call TRBD1 (6 bases). The CDR3 is 13 amino acids. V lost 9 bases to trimming and J lost 6 bases, with 15 bases between them. From germline, CDR1 is LNHDA and CDR2 SQIVND (reference sequence). The CDR3 DNA sequence: TGTGCCAGCAAAGCTGGGGGCAGTCAGCCCCAGCATTTT. Its protein product is CASKAGGSQPQHF. Using reference TRBV19 and TRBJ1-5 for the parts outside the CDR3, the full variable domain is DGGITQSPKYLFRKEGQNVTLSCEQNLNHDAMYWYRQDPGQGLRLIYYSQIVNDFQKGDIAEGYSVSREKKESFPLTVTSAQKNPTAFYLCASKAGGSQPQHFGDGTRLSIL.

The sample holds many counts of this clonotype. CDR3 in amino acids: CASSRLGEGETQYF. The CDR3, as DNA: TGTGCCAGCAGCCGCCTGGGGGAAGGAGAGACCCAGTACTTC. The V gene is TRBV7-8, the J gene TRBJ2-5, with D perhaps assigned TRBD1 or TRBD2 (5 bases each). The CDR3 loop spans 14 amino acids. Germline values: CDR1 SGHVS, CDR2 FQNEAQ. Trimming took off 5 bases at V and 4 bases at J, with 14 bases between the two ends.

The CDR3 region has the DNA TGTGCCAGCAGCTTGCATGACAGGGCCACAGATACGCAGTATTTT. Its translation: CASSLHDRATDTQYF. The chain is built from TRBV7-9 and TRBJ2-3, with 7 positions matching TRBD1. Germline V gene sequence: CDR1 SEHNR, CDR2 FQNEAQ (reference sequence). With V trimmed by 3 bases and J by 2 bases, 5 bases remained unmatched. This CDR3 is built from 15 residues.

This clonotype has a handful of counts. V is TRBV18 and J is TRBJ1-5; D call uncertain. CDR3 length: 16 residues. V shed 4 bases and J shed 1 base, with 14 bases lying between them. CDR1 is KGHSH and CDR2 is LQKENI in the germline V gene. The CDR3 region has the DNA TGTGCCAGCTCACTCTTACCCAGAACCAGCAATCAGCCCCAGCATTTT. This codes for CASSLLPRTSNQPQHF.

The sample holds many counts of this clonotype. The chain carries TRBV7-9 and TRBJ2-4; D not resolved. Trimming shortened V by 5 bases and J by 1 base, and 12 bases separated the two germline ends. The CDR3 spans 15 residues. Germline loops: CDR1 SEHNR, CDR2 FQNEAQ (reference sequence). The CDR3 region has the DNA TGTGCCAGCAGCCCCGCTGTTGGGGCCAAAAACATTCAGTACTTC. Protein product: CASSPAVGAKNIQYF.

This clonotype has ten or more counts. CDR3 in amino acids: CATSEGYEQYF. CDR3 nucleotide sequence: TGTGCCACATCAGAGGGATACGAGCAGTACTTC. The genes are TRBV2 and TRBJ2-7; weak D call: TRBD2 (5 bases). Deletions cut 10 bases from V and 4 bases from J, with 11 bases between. CDR3 length: 11 residues. In germline, CDR1 is SNHLY, CDR2 FYNNEI.

The rearrangement links TRBV18 to TRBJ2-7; 10 bases map to TRBD1. The V and J ends lost 5 bases and 5 bases, in that order; junction bases with no gene match: 9. The CDR3 sequence is 15 residues long. Germline-derived CDR1 and CDR2 are KGHSH and LQKENI. The CDR3 loop reads CASSAAGTGAHEQYF. In DNA, the CDR3 is TGTGCCAGCTCAGCCGCCGGGACAGGGGCGCACGAGCAGTACTTC. The full variable domain, in which reference TRBV18 and TRBJ2-7 provide the parts outside the CDR3, is NAGVMQNPRHLVRRRGQEARLRCSPMKGHSHVYWYRQLPEEGLKFMVYLQKENIIDESGMPKERFSAEFPKEGPSILRIQQVVRGDSAAYFCASSAAGTGAHEQYFGPGTRLTVT.

The sample holds many counts of this clonotype. This rearrangement joins TRBV12-3 or TRBV12-4 to TRBJ2-7; D might be TRBD1 (5 bases). Trimming removed 5 bases from V and 5 bases from J, with 10 bases in between. This CDR3 spans 12 amino acids. DNA for the CDR3: TGTGCCAGCAGTATCACAGGAAACGAGCAGTACTTC. It is translated as CASSITGNEQYF.